This T cell receptor beta chain was sequenced in a study of radiation and T cells in renal cell carcinoma. The germline V gene encodes CDR1 SGHVS and CDR2 FNYEAQ. The V gene lost 3 bases and the J gene lost 7 bases, with 9 bases spanning the gap. The CDR3 runs to 12 residues. Stated treatment: 15 Gy SBRT to primary tumor, nephrectomy 4 weeks later. General study findings and limits: Tumor samples were small regions of around 0.91 g. In blood, top tumor clones expanded by 2 weeks, shrinking by 4.

This clone has a single count. The antigen is unknown. Data came from immunoSEQ multiplex PCR; TCRdb stores just in-frame clones and leaves some out. The sample has about 15,000 clones, over 60% seen once. The material was tumor tissue, obtained from a patient whose treatment included radiotherapy and nephrectomy. The V gene is TRBV7-6, the J gene TRBJ1-1; D unclear. This TCR was recovered from a woman in her 70s with renal cell carcinoma. In nucleotides, the CDR3 is TGTGCCAGCAGCTTGGCCGACGGTGAAGCTTTCTTT. Encoded protein: CASSLADGEAFF.